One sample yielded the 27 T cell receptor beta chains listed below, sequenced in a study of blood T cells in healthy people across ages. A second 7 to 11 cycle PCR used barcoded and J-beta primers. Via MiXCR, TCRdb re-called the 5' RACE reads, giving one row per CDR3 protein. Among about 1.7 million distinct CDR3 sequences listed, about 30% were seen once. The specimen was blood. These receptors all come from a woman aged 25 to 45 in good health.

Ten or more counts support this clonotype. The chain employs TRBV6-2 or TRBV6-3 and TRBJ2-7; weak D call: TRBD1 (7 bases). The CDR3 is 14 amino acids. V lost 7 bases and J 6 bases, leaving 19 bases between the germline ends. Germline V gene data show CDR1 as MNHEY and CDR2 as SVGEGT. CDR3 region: CASNTQGGGGEQYF. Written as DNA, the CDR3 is TGTGCCAGCAACACCCAGGGGGGCGGAGGCGAGCAGTACTTC.

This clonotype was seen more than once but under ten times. This chain's CDR3 is CASSQKLDNEQFF. Here the CDR3 DNA reads TGCGCCAGCAGCCAAAAACTGGACAATGAGCAGTTCTTC. The rearrangement uses TRBV4-1 and TRBJ2-1; D ambiguous. The CDR3 consists of 13 residues. The germline CDR1 and CDR2 sequences are MGHRA and YSYEKL. Deletions cut 2 bases from V and 5 bases from J, with 7 bases between.

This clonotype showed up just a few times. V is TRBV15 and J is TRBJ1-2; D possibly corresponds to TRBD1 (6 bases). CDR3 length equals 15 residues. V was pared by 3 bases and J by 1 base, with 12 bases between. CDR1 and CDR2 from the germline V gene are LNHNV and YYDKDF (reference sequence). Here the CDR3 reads CATSSAGTINYGYTF. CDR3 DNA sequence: TGTGCCACCAGCAGTGCCGGGACAATTAACTATGGCTACACCTTC.

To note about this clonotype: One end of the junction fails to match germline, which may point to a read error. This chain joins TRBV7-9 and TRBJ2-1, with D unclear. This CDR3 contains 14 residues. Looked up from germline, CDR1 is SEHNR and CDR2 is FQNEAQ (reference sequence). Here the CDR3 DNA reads TGTGCCAGCAGCTTAGAAGTTGCCTACAATGAGCAGGTCTTC. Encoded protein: CASSLEVAYNEQVF.

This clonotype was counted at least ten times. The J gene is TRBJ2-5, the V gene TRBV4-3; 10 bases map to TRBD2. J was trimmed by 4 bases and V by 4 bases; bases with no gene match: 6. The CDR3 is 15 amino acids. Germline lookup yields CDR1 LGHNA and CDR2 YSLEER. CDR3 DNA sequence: TGCGCCAGCAGCCGAGCGGGAGGGCGAAGAGAGACCCAGTACTTC. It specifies CASSRAGGRRETQYF.

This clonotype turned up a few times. CDR3 residues: CASSQFGGPMSPLHF. The CDR3 DNA is TGCGCCAGCAGCCAATTCGGAGGGCCCATGTCACCCCTCCACTTT. The chain links TRBV4-1 to TRBJ1-6, with no clear D. The CDR3 length is 15 residues. Trimming cost V 2 bases and J 10 bases, with 15 bases left between them. Germline CDR1 is MGHRA and CDR2 is YSYEKL.

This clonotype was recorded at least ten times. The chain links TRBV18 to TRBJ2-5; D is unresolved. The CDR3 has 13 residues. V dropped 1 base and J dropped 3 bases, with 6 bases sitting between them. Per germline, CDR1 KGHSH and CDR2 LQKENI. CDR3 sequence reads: CASSPQVEETQYF. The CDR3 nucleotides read TGTGCCAGCTCACCACAAGTAGAAGAGACCCAGTACTTC.

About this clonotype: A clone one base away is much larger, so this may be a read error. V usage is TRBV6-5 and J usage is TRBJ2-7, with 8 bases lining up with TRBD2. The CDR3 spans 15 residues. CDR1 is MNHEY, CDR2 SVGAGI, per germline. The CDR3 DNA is TGTGCCAGCAGTCACTCACTAGCGGACTCCTACGAGCAGTACTTC. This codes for CASSHSLADSYEQYF.

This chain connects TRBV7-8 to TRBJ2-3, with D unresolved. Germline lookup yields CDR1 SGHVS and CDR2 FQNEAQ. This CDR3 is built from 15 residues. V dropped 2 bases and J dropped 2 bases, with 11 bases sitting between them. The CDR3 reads CASSLKMATTDTQYF. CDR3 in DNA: TGTGCCAGCAGCTTAAAAATGGCTACCACAGATACGCAGTATTTT.

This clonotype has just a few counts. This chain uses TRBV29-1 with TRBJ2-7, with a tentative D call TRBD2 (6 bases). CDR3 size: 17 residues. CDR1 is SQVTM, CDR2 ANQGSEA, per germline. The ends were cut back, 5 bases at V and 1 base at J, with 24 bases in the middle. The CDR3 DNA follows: TGCAGCGTTCTCAAAGCGGCGGGGTGGAGGGCTTCCTACGAGCAGTACTTC. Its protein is CSVLKAAGWRASYEQYF.

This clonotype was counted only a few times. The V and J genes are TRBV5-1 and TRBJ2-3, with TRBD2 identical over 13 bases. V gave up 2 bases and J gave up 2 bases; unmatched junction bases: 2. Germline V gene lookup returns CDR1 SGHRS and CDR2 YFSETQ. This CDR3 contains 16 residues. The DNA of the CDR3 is TGCGCCAGCAGCTTCGGGACTAGCGGGACCACAGATACGCAGTATTTT. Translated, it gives CASSFGTSGTTDTQYF.

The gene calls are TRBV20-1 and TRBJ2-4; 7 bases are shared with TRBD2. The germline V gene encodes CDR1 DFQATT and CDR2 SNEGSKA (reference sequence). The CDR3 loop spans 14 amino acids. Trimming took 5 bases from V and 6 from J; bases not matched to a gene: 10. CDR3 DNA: TGCAGTGCTCCACCAGCGGGGAAAGTAAACATTCAGTACTTC. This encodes CSAPPAGKVNIQYF.

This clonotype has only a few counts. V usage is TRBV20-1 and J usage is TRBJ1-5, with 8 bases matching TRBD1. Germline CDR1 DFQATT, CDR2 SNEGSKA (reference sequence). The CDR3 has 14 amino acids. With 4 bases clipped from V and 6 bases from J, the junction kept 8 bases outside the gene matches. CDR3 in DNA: TGCAGTGCTACTACGGACAGGGTTGGTCAGCCCCAGCATTTT. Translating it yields CSATTDRVGQPQHF.

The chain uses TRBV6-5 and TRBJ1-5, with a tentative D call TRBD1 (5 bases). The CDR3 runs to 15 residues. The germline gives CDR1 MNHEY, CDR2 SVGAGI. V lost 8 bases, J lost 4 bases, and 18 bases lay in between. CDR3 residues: CASSPRGKGNQPQHF. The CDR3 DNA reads TGTGCCAGCTCGCCCCGGGGGAAAGGGAATCAGCCCCAGCATTTT.

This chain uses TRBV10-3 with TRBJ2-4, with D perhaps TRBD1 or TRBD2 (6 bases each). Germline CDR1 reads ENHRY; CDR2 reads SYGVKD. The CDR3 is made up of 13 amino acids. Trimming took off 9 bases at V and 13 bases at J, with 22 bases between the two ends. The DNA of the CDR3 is TGTGCCATTCGAACAGGGACTGGGAATGAGCAGTACTTC. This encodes CAIRTGTGNEQYF.

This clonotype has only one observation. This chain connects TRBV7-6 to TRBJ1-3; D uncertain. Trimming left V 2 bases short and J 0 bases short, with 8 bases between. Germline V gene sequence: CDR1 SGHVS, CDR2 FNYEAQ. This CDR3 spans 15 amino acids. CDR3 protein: CASSLTQSSGNTIYF. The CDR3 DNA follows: TGTGCCAGCAGCTTAACGCAGAGCTCTGGAAACACCATATATTTT.

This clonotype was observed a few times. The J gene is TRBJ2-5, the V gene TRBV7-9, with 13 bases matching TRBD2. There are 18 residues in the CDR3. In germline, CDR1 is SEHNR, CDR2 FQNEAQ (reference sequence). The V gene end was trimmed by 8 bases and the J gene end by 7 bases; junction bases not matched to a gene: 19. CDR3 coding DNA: TGTGCCAGCGGCTCTGGGACTAGCGGGAACTCGTTTTTAGCGACCCAGTACTTC. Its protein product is CASGSGTSGNSFLATQYF.

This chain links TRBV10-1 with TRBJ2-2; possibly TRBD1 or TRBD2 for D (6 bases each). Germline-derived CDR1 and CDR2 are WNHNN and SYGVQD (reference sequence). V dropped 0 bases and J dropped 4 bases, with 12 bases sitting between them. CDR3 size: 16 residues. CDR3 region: CASSESRGAGTGELFF. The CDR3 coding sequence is TGCGCCAGCAGTGAGTCCAGGGGAGCGGGCACCGGGGAGCTGTTTTTT.

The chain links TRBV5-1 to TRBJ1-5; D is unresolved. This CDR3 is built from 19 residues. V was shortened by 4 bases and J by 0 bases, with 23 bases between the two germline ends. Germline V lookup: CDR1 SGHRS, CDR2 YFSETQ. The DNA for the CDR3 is TGCGCCAGCAGCCCTCCCATGGGTTCCTTGCCCCCTAGCAATCAGCCCCAGCATTTT. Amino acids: CASSPPMGSLPPSNQPQHF.

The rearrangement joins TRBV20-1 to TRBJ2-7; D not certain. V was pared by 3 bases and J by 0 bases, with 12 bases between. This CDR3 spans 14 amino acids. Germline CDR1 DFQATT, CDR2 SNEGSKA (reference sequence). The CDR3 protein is CSAREDLSSYEQYF. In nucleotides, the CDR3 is TGCAGTGCTAGGGAAGACCTTAGCTCCTACGAGCAGTACTTC.

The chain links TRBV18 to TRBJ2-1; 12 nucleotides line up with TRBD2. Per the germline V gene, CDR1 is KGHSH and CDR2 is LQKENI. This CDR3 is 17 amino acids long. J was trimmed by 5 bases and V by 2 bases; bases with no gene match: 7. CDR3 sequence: CASSPESASGGDNEQFF. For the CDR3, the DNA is TGTGCCAGCTCACCAGAATCGGCTAGCGGGGGGGACAATGAGCAGTTCTTC. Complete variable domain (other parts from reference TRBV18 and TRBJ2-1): NAGVMQNPRHLVRRRGQEARLRCSPMKGHSHVYWYRQLPEEGLKFMVYLQKENIIDESGMPKERFSAEFPKEGPSILRIQQVVRGDSAAYFCASSPESASGGDNEQFFGPGTRLTVL.

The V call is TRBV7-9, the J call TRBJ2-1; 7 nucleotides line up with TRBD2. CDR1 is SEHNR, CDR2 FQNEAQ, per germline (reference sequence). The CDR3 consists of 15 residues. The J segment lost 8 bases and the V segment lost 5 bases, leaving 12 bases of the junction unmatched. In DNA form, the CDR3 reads TGTGCCAGCAGCCCCGCAGGACTAGAGTCTCATGAGCAGTTCTTC. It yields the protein CASSPAGLESHEQFF.

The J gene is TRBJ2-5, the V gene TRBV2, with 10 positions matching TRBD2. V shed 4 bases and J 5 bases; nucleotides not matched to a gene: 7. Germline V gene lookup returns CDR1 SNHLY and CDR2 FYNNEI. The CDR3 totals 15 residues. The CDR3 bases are TGTGCCAGCAGTGGGGGACTAGCGATCGGGGAGACCCAGTACTTC. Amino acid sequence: CASSGGLAIGETQYF.

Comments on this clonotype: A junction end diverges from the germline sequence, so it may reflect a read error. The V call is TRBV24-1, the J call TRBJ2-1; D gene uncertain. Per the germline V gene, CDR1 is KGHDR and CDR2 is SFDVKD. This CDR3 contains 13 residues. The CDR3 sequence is CATRDSLSGEQFF. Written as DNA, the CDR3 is TGTGCCACCAGGGATTCCCTATCGGGCGAGCAGTTCTTC.

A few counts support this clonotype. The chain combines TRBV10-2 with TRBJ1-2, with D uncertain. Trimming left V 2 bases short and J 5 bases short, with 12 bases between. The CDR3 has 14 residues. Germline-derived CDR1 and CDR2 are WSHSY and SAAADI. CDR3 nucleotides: TGCGCCAGCAGTGAGGCATCCGCGGTATATGGCTACACCTTC. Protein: CASSEASAVYGYTF.

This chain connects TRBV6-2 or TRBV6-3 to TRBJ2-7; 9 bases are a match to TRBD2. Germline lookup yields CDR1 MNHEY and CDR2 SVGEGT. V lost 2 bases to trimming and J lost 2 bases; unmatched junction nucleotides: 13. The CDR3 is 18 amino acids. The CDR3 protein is CASSYDLDTAGGTYEQYF. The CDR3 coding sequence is TGTGCCAGCAGTTACGATTTGGACACAGCGGGAGGAACCTACGAGCAGTACTTC.

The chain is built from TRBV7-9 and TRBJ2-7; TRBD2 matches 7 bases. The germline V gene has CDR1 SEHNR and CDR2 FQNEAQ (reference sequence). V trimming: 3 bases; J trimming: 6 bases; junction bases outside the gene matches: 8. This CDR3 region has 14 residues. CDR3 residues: CASSFDGRTVEQYV. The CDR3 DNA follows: TGTGCCAGCAGCTTTGACGGGAGGACTGTCGAGCAGTACGTC.